This TCR beta chain was profiled in a study of control samples from healthy donors and cancer patients. Assay: immunoSEQ multiplex PCR; the TCRdb copy retains only in-frame clones and omits some. The repertoire holds about 84,000 clones, roughly nine tenths seen once, with 17% in the top ten. Trimming shortened V by 2 bases and J by 1 base, and 9 bases separated the two germline ends. This CDR3 spans 15 amino acids. CDR1 is LNHDA, CDR2 SQIVND, per germline (reference sequence). The gene calls are TRBV19 and TRBJ1-5; D gene unclear. Sequenced material: blood. The sequence came from a man aged 50 to 60 in good health. DNA of the CDR3: TGTGCCAGTAGTATACGGGCAGGCAGCAATCAGCCCCAGCATTTT. Translated: CASSIRAGSNQPQHF.